The 9 T cell receptor beta chains below all came from one sample that was sequenced in a study of identifying expanded T cells in peripheral blood. Assay: immunoSEQ multiplex PCR; the TCRdb copy retains only in-frame clones and omits some. Of about 100,000 clones listed, over 80% were seen once; the top ten hold 5.5%. The sample consisted of blood. All receptors derive from a person aged 18-70 years in good health.

This chain's CDR3 is CASTQGDREAFF. The CDR3 DNA is TGTGCCAGCACCCAGGGGGACAGGGAAGCTTTCTTT. The genes are TRBV7-9 and TRBJ1-1; 8 nucleotides match TRBD1. J gave up 8 bases and V 7 bases, and 6 bases lay outside the gene matches. The CDR3 is 12 amino acids. CDR1 SEHNR and CDR2 FQNEAQ come from the germline V gene (reference sequence).

J is TRBJ2-7 and V is TRBV14, with D perhaps matching TRBD1 (6 bases). V lost 4 bases to trimming and J lost 1 base, with 17 bases between them. The CDR3 is 16 amino acids. Germline loops: CDR1 SGHDN, CDR2 FVKESK. For the CDR3, the DNA is TGTGCCAGCAGCCCAGGGGCGAGTTTCATTTCCTACGAGCAGTACTTC. Its translation is CASSPGASFISYEQYF.

The chain recombines TRBV6-6 with TRBJ2-3; 8 nucleotides align to TRBD1. V was clipped by 9 bases and J by 4 bases; unmatched bases: 12. The CDR3 consists of 15 residues. The germline gives CDR1 MNHNY, CDR2 SVGAGI (reference sequence). CDR3 bases: TGTGCCAGTCTAAACCGACAGGGGAGCCCAGATACGCAGTATTTT. Amino acids: CASLNRQGSPDTQYF.

The chain couples TRBV9 to TRBJ1-2; weak D call: TRBD1 (5 bases). Germline CDR1 SGDLS, CDR2 YYNGEE. V lost 3 bases, J lost 1 base, and 19 bases lay in between. CDR3 length equals 17 residues. CDR3 loop: CASSAHRDVILNYGYTF. In DNA form, the CDR3 reads TGTGCCAGCAGCGCCCATCGGGACGTTATACTTAACTATGGCTACACCTTC. The variable domain in full, with the rest retrieved from reference TRBV9 and TRBJ1-2, is DSGVTQTPKHLITATGQRVTLRCSPRSGDLSVYWYQQSLDQGLQFLIQYYNGEERAKGNILERFSAQQFPDLHSELNLSSLELGDSALYFCASSAHRDVILNYGYTFGSGTRLTVV.

The rearrangement links TRBV30 to TRBJ1-2; TRBD1 might be the D (6 bases). The V end was cut by 0 bases, the J end by 4 bases, with 18 bases between. The V gene's germline CDR1 is GTSNPN and CDR2 SVGIG (reference sequence). The length of the CDR3 is 16 residues. This CDR3 reads CAWSVLRGGGIYGYTF. DNA for the CDR3: TGTGCCTGGAGTGTACTCAGAGGAGGGGGAATCTATGGCTACACCTTC.

The V call is TRBV4-2, the J call TRBJ2-7, with unresolved D. The CDR3 covers 14 residues. The V and J ends lost 2 bases and 0 bases respectively, with 8 bases between them. Germline lookup yields CDR1 LGHNA and CDR2 YNFKEQ. The CDR3 reads CASSQPSLSYEQYF. In DNA, the CDR3 is TGTGCCAGCAGCCAACCCTCTCTCTCCTACGAGCAGTACTTC.

This clone was counted once. The rearrangement joins TRBV21-1 to TRBJ2-1; the table assigns TRBD2, which was not confirmed against the DNA. TRBV21-1 is an annotated pseudogene. The CDR3 totals 16 residues. CDR3 amino acids: CASSTRTDLTYNEQFF. In DNA, the CDR3 is TGTGCCAGCAGCACAAGGACGGACTTAACCTACAATGAGCAGTTCTTC.

This clone was detected only a few times. The V and J genes are TRBV13 and TRBJ2-1; D unresolved. V was cut by 4 bases and J by 9 bases, with 10 bases left in between. This CDR3 has 12 amino acids. The V gene's germline CDR1 is PRHDT and CDR2 FYEKMQ (reference sequence). The CDR3 sequence is CASSWNGGEQFF. The CDR3 nucleotides read TGTGCCAGCAGCTGGAACGGCGGTGAGCAGTTCTTC.

The CDR3 is CASRTGGVRETQYF. CDR3 DNA: TGTGCCAGCAGAACAGGGGGCGTTAGGGAGACCCAGTACTTC. This chain connects TRBV7-2 to TRBJ2-5; 9 bases map to TRBD1. The V and J ends lost 6 bases and 5 bases, in that order; junction bases with no gene match: 7. There are 14 residues in the CDR3. Germline-derived CDR1 and CDR2 are SGHTA and FQGNSA.